The clone carrying this TCR beta chain was seen just once. Its antigen remains unknown. The data originate from a study of OX40 agonist ivuxolimab in advanced cancers. Study-wide points: Researchers report that CD8+ T cells had, on average, more expanded clones than CD4+.

TCRdb keeps only in-frame clones here, not all; method: immunoSEQ multiplex PCR. The profile shows fewer than 65,000 clones, around nine tenths of them singletons. V shed 5 bases, J shed 4 bases, and the junction held 4 bases outside the gene matches. The length of the CDR3 is 13 residues. Germline loops: CDR1 MNHEY, CDR2 SMNVEV (reference sequence). The sample here was CD4+ or CD8+ T cells sorted from blood, taken in a trial of the OX40 agonist ivuxolimab. The rearrangement links TRBV27 to TRBJ1-1; 7 bases are shared with TRBD1. The source of this sequence is an adult with an advanced solid tumor such as melanoma, head and neck, liver or kidney cancer. CDR3 DNA: TGTGCCAGCAGTAACAGGGGCGGCACTGAAGCTTTCTTT. It translates to CASSNRGGTEAFF.